One T cell receptor beta chain is described in this entry. The target antigen is unknown. This sample is drawn from a study of cytomegalovirus exposure and HLA in healthy donors. Findings of the study overall: DRB1 had the most TCR associations and HLA-C the fewest, a later analysis found, with rates varying by HLA locus.

The CDR3 is 15 amino acids. The PCR used 60 Vbeta and 13 Jbeta primers. Sequenced by immunoSEQ multiplex PCR; TCRdb stores in-frame clones only, minus some. The sample includes more than 150,000 clones, 82% of them seen just once. The rearrangement uses TRBV21-1 and TRBJ2-4; the D call of TRBD2 is as the table states it, not checked on the DNA. TRBV21-1 is annotated as a pseudogene. Sequencing used PBMCs. This sequence originates from a man aged 35-49 years in good health and CMV-seronegative. The CDR3 DNA reads TGTGCCAGCCCTGGGAGCGGGTTAGCCAAAAACATTCAGTACTTC. Its translation: CASPGSGLAKNIQYF.